The 25 T cell receptor beta chains below all came from one sample that was sequenced in a study of Ad26.COV2.S vaccination and SARS-CoV-2 variants. Treatment noted: roughly 20 received Ad26.COV2.S at low or high dose, single or two shots; a few received placebo; per-sample allocation not given. Samples came from day 63 after the first vaccine or placebo injection. Measured with immunoSEQ multiplex PCR; TCRdb has only the in-frame clones, and not every one. The profile shows about 410,000 clones, about 90% of them singletons. Sequenced here: peripheral blood, sampled in a trial of Ad26.COV2.S vaccine versus placebo. The receptors come from a person between 18 and 65 years old who received the Ad26.COV2.S COVID-19 vaccine or a placebo.

The sample holds one count of this clone. A much more abundant neighbour one base away suggests this may be a read error. This sample includes further DNA sequences coding for the same CDR3. CDR3 coding DNA: TGTGCCAGCACATGGGGGGGCAATCAGCCCCAGCATTTT. It codes for CASTWGGNQPQHF. The V and J genes are TRBV2 and TRBJ1-5; the D gene is possibly TRBD1 (5 bases). V lost 7 bases and J 2 bases, leaving 9 bases between the germline ends. The CDR3 spans 13 residues. Germline assignment: CDR1 SNHLY and CDR2 FYNNEI.

The rearrangement links TRBV19 to TRBJ2-3; 12 bases match TRBD2. V shed 3 bases, J shed 0 bases, and the junction held 7 bases outside the gene matches. CDR3 length: 18 amino acids. CDR1 LNHDA and CDR2 SQIVND come from the germline V gene (reference sequence). CDR3 protein: CASSMGLAGGISTDTQYF. The DNA for the CDR3 is TGTGCCAGTAGTATGGGTCTAGCGGGGGGGATTAGCACAGATACGCAGTATTTT.

This chain uses TRBV9 with TRBJ2-2; perhaps D is TRBD1 or TRBD2 (6 bases each). V lost 3 bases to trimming and J lost 4 bases, with 10 bases between them. Germline V CDR1 and CDR2: SGDLS, YYNGEE. There are 14 residues in the CDR3. The DNA for the CDR3 is TGTGCCAGCAGCGCGGGGGCGGGCACCGGGGAGCTGTTTTTT. Protein sequence: CASSAGAGTGELFF.

V usage is TRBV27 and J usage is TRBJ2-3, with D possibly TRBD2 on 6 matching bases. The ends were cut back, 5 bases at V and 0 bases at J, with 15 bases in the middle. The length of the CDR3 is 16 residues. Germline V gene lookup returns CDR1 MNHEY and CDR2 SMNVEV (reference sequence). CDR3 protein: CASSPTTRGSTDTQYF. The CDR3 DNA sequence: TGTGCCAGCAGTCCAACCACTCGGGGGAGCACAGATACGCAGTATTTT.

The V gene is TRBV6-5, the J gene TRBJ2-7; 7 bases line up with TRBD1. The length of the CDR3 is 15 residues. In germline, CDR1 is MNHEY, CDR2 SVGAGI. Trimming took 6 bases from V and 0 from J; bases not matched to a gene: 8. CDR3 nucleotides: TGTGCCAGCAGACGAGAACAGGGGAACTCCTACGAGCAGTACTTC. Translating gives CASRREQGNSYEQYF.

The J gene is TRBJ1-1, the V gene TRBV6-6, with D possibly TRBD1 on 5 matching bases. Germline V gene lookup returns CDR1 MNHNY and CDR2 SVGAGI (reference sequence). This CDR3 has 16 residues. Deletions cut 8 bases from V and 2 bases from J, with 21 bases between. The CDR3 loop reads CASLPSGRRINTEAFF. The CDR3 nucleotides are TGTGCCAGCCTCCCATCAGGGCGGAGGATCAACACTGAAGCTTTCTTT.

V usage is TRBV5-6 and J usage is TRBJ1-1; no reliable D call. There are 15 residues in the CDR3. The V end lost 3 bases, the J end lost 0 bases, and 12 bases lay between the germline ends. The germline gives CDR1 SGHDT, CDR2 YYEEEE. The CDR3, as DNA: TGTGCCAGCAGCTCGCGAGGTCTTATGAACACTGAAGCTTTCTTT. Encoded protein: CASSSRGLMNTEAFF.

The chain links TRBV6-2 or TRBV6-3 to TRBJ2-1; 7 nucleotides align to TRBD2. The germline V gene has CDR1 MNHEY and CDR2 SVGEGT. The CDR3 loop spans 16 amino acids. Losses at the gene ends were 2 bases for V and 3 bases for J; bases not matched to a gene: 7. CDR3 bases: TGTGCCAGCAGTTACGCCAGCGGGGACCTCTACAATGAGCAGTTCTTC. Residues: CASSYASGDLYNEQFF.

The chain employs TRBV5-4 and TRBJ1-4, with D unclear. CDR3 length: 15 amino acids. Between the trimmed V and J ends, which lost 0 bases and 3 bases, there was a span of 9 bases. Germline CDR1 SGHNT, CDR2 YYREEE (reference sequence). This CDR3 reads CASSLAGSPNEKLFF. The CDR3 nucleotides are TGTGCCAGCAGCTTGGCCGGCAGCCCTAATGAAAAACTGTTTTTT.

The rearrangement links TRBV7-6 to TRBJ2-1; 7 nucleotides align to TRBD1. V was clipped by 2 bases and J by 3 bases; unmatched bases: 13. The CDR3 spans 18 residues. Germline CDR1 SGHVS, CDR2 FNYEAQ. In DNA form, the CDR3 reads TGTGCCAGCAGCTTACCTACAGGGGCCTCAGCTCTCTACAATGAGCAGTTCTTC. Its translation: CASSLPTGASALYNEQFF.

This chain connects TRBV7-8 to TRBJ1-1; D possibly corresponds to TRBD1 (6 bases). The CDR3 runs to 13 residues. Trimming cost V 1 base and J 10 bases, with 13 bases left between them. CDR1 SGHVS and CDR2 FQNEAQ come from the germline V gene. Here the CDR3 DNA reads TGTGCCAGCAGCTTAGATAGGGGGGGCAGAGCTTTCTTT. It codes for CASSLDRGGRAFF.

This chain connects TRBV9 to TRBJ2-1; the D is unclear. CDR1 SGDLS and CDR2 YYNGEE come from the germline V gene. The CDR3 spans 14 residues. Trimming took off 0 bases at V and 5 bases at J, with 9 bases between the two ends. The chain's CDR3 is CASSVVADNNEQFF. CDR3 bases: TGTGCCAGCAGCGTAGTGGCAGATAACAATGAGCAGTTCTTC.

V gene TRBV7-9 combines with J gene TRBJ1-5, with 9 bases aligning to TRBD1. The germline gives CDR1 SEHNR, CDR2 FQNEAQ (reference sequence). The CDR3 has 15 residues. V was pared by 3 bases and J by 7 bases, with 7 bases of the junction left unmatched. The CDR3, as DNA: TGTGCCAGCAGCTTGGGGGACAGGGCTGGACAGCCCCAGCATTTT. Protein: CASSLGDRAGQPQHF.

V gene TRBV7-8 combines with J gene TRBJ1-4, with 8 bases matching TRBD1. Trimming took 5 bases from V and 5 from J; bases not matched to a gene: 4. CDR1 is SGHVS, CDR2 FQNEAQ, per germline. CDR3 length equals 14 residues. CDR3 sequence reads: CASSPDRVNEKLFF. The CDR3 DNA sequence: TGTGCCAGCAGCCCGGACAGGGTAAATGAAAAACTGTTTTTT. The full variable domain, its missing parts supplied by reference TRBV7-8 and TRBJ1-4, is GAGVSQSPRYKVAKRGQDVALRCDPISGHVSLFWYQQALGQGPEFLTYFQNEAQLDKSGLPSDRFFAERPEGSVSTLKIQRTQQEDSAVYLCASSPDRVNEKLFFGSGTQLSVL.

V and J are TRBV21-1 and TRBJ2-3; TRBD2, the table's D call, was not compared with the DNA. TRBV21-1 is a documented pseudogene. The CDR3 spans 17 residues. The CDR3, as DNA: TGTGCCAGCCTGGGGACTAGCGGGGGGACTAGCACAGATACGCAGTATTTT. Its translation: CASLGTSGGTSTDTQYF.

The chain uses TRBV5-4 and TRBJ2-7, with 9 positions matching TRBD2. The CDR3 covers 15 residues. The J segment lost 2 bases and the V segment lost 2 bases, leaving 5 bases of the junction unmatched. Germline V CDR1 and CDR2: SGHNT, YYREEE (reference sequence). The CDR3 sequence: CASSLGLANTYEQYF. CDR3 coding DNA: TGTGCCAGCAGCTTAGGACTAGCGAACACCTACGAGCAGTACTTC.

In DNA form, the CDR3 reads TGTGCCAGCAGCTACCTAGCGGGAGAATCCAATGAGCAGTTCTTC. Protein sequence: CASSYLAGESNEQFF. The chain couples TRBV7-9 to TRBJ2-1; 10 bases align to TRBD2. The CDR3 sequence is 15 residues long. Germline-derived CDR1 and CDR2 are SEHNR and FQNEAQ (reference sequence). With V trimmed by 4 bases and J by 6 bases, 6 bases remained unmatched.

The genes are TRBV5-1 and TRBJ2-4; D perhaps matches TRBD2 (6 bases). The V gene lost 5 bases and the J gene lost 0 bases, with 12 bases spanning the gap. This CDR3 contains 15 residues. Germline values: CDR1 SGHRS, CDR2 YFSETQ. The CDR3 protein is CASREGPIAKNIQYF. The CDR3 DNA sequence: TGCGCCAGCAGGGAGGGGCCGATAGCCAAAAACATTCAGTACTTC.

This clone has a single count. This chain joins TRBV11-2 and TRBJ1-2; unclear D gene. The CDR3 spans 14 residues. Trimming pared 5 bases from V and 4 bases from J, leaving 14 bases between. Per the germline V gene, CDR1 is SGHAT and CDR2 is FQNNGV. CDR3 sequence (DNA): TGTGCCAGCAGCCCCATCTCGAACAGCTATGGCTACACCTTC. Its translation is CASSPISNSYGYTF.

This chain joins TRBV7-2 and TRBJ1-3; D possibly corresponds to TRBD1 (6 bases). Per the germline V gene, CDR1 is SGHTA and CDR2 is FQGNSA. This CDR3 region has 16 residues. V was shortened by 4 bases and J by 3 bases, with 16 bases between the two germline ends. The CDR3 nucleotides are TGTGCCAGCAGCTATTTTCAGGGGACAAATGGAAACACCATATATTTT. Its translation: CASSYFQGTNGNTIYF.

The chain links TRBV5-8 to TRBJ1-6; D unclear. V shed 2 bases and J shed 1 base, with 10 bases lying between them. CDR3 size: 16 residues. Germline V CDR1 and CDR2: SGHTS, YDEGEE. CDR3: CASSFSGDSYNSPLHF. CDR3 nucleotide sequence: TGTGCCAGCAGCTTTTCAGGAGATTCCTATAATTCACCCCTCCACTTT.

The rearrangement links TRBV27 to TRBJ2-7; D is unresolved. Trimming pared 0 bases from V and 9 bases from J, leaving 12 bases between. The germline V gene encodes CDR1 MNHEY and CDR2 SMNVEV (reference sequence). The CDR3 covers 13 residues. DNA of the CDR3: TGTGCCAGCAGTTTATCGCCAGCCTTCGGGCAGTACTTC. The encoded protein is CASSLSPAFGQYF.

This clone occurred once. V usage is TRBV21-1 and J usage is TRBJ2-1; whether TRBD1, the table's D call, matches the DNA was not checked. TRBV21-1 is reported as a pseudogene. The CDR3 contains 16 residues. CDR3 region: CASSKTGDPHPNEQFF. The DNA for the CDR3 is TGTGCCAGCAGCAAAACAGGGGATCCCCACCCCAATGAGCAGTTCTTC.

The chain combines TRBV27 with TRBJ2-3; 10 positions match TRBD2. V lost 5 bases and J lost 1; bases outside the gene matches: 3. The CDR3 has 15 amino acids. Germline values: CDR1 MNHEY, CDR2 SMNVEV (reference sequence). For the CDR3, the DNA is TGTGCCAGCAGTAACGGACTAGCGGGCACAGATACGCAGTATTTT. Translation: CASSNGLAGTDTQYF.

This clone turned up a few times. This chain uses TRBV7-8 with TRBJ2-1; 11 bases fit TRBD2. Germline V gives CDR1 SGHVS, CDR2 FQNEAQ. This CDR3 comprises 15 residues. Losses at the gene ends were 1 base for V and 15 bases for J; bases not matched to a gene: 11. CDR3 amino acids: CASSLVGSGGVKWFF. CDR3 DNA sequence: TGTGCCAGCAGCTTAGTCGGTAGCGGGGGGGTCAAGTGGTTCTTC.